These 28 T cell receptor beta chains came from one sample sequenced in a study of cytomegalovirus exposure and HLA in healthy donors. 13 Jbeta primers and 60 Vbeta primers were used for the PCR. TCRdb's copy holds only in-frame clones and misses some; the assay was immunoSEQ multiplex PCR. Of roughly 110,000 clones listed, 82% are singletons. Sequencing was performed on PBMCs. The receptors here all came from a woman aged 18 to 35 in good health and CMV-seronegative.

The CDR3 sequence is CASSLAVTNTGELFF. The CDR3 DNA sequence: TGTGCCAGCAGCTTGGCTGTGACGAACACCGGGGAGCTGTTTTTT. The chain links TRBV11-3 to TRBJ2-2; no clear D gene. CDR1 and CDR2 (germline): SGHNT, YENEEA. The CDR3 runs 15 residues. V shed 3 bases and J shed 0 bases, with 8 bases lying between them.

This clone is a singleton in its sample. CDR3 sequence: CASRPQGGELYGYTF. In DNA, the CDR3 is TGTGCCAGTAGACCACAGGGTGGGGAACTCTATGGCTACACCTTC. This chain links TRBV19 with TRBJ1-2; maybe TRBD1 (6 bases). V gave up 6 bases and J gave up 4 bases, with 18 bases separating them. Germline CDR1 is LNHDA and CDR2 is SQIVND (reference sequence). This CDR3 contains 15 residues.

About this clone itself: The junction shows a germline mismatch at one end, possibly a read error. The chain carries TRBV7-9 and TRBJ1-2; D not certain. This CDR3 has 12 residues. Germline V gene sequence: CDR1 SEHNR, CDR2 FQNEAQ (reference sequence). CDR3 amino acids: CSSSSRVVGYTF. For the CDR3, the DNA is TGTTCCAGCAGCTCCCGGGTGGTCGGCTACACCTTC.

The rearrangement links TRBV4-3 to TRBJ2-2; D is undetermined. The V and J ends lost 1 base and 3 bases respectively, with 9 bases between them. There are 15 residues in the CDR3. Per germline, CDR1 LGHNA and CDR2 YSLEER. The CDR3 here is CASSQGAADTGELFF. In nucleotides, the CDR3 is TGCGCCAGCAGCCAAGGGGCCGCCGACACCGGGGAGCTGTTTTTT.

The V gene is TRBV19, the J gene TRBJ1-2; TRBD1 is a possible D gene (5 bases). Germline loops: CDR1 LNHDA, CDR2 SQIVND (reference sequence). Trimming cost V 2 bases and J 4 bases, with 11 bases left between them. The CDR3 is made up of 14 amino acids. CDR3 protein: CASSIRGRGYGYTF. The DNA for the CDR3 is TGTGCCAGTAGTATAAGGGGAAGGGGCTATGGCTACACCTTC. The full variable domain, in which reference TRBV19 and TRBJ1-2 provide the parts outside the CDR3, is DGGITQSPKYLFRKEGQNVTLSCEQNLNHDAMYWYRQDPGQGLRLIYYSQIVNDFQKGDIAEGYSVSREKKESFPLTVTSAQKNPTAFYLCASSIRGRGYGYTFGSGTRLTVV.

The chain joins TRBV28 to TRBJ1-5; D is unresolved. Germline assignment: CDR1 MDHEN and CDR2 SYDVKM. This CDR3 region has 12 residues. V dropped 8 bases and J dropped 2 bases, with 7 bases sitting between them. The DNA for the CDR3 is TGTGCCAGCCCGTCGGGCAATCAGCCCCAGCATTTT. Protein product: CASPSGNQPQHF.

Worth noting for this clone: One base separates it from a far larger clone, so it is likely a read error. The chain recombines TRBV30 with TRBJ1-5; 7 bases fit TRBD1. CDR1 is GTSNPN and CDR2 is SVGIG in the germline V gene (reference sequence). The CDR3 spans 11 residues. CDR3 sequence reads: CAWSTGQPEHF. CDR3 DNA: TGTGCCTGGAGTACGGGACAGCCCGAGCATTTT.

The chain is built from TRBV5-1 and TRBJ2-1, with D possibly matching TRBD1 (6 bases). Germline lookup yields CDR1 SGHRS and CDR2 YFSETQ. V was trimmed by 3 bases and J by 2 bases, leaving 15 bases between them. This CDR3 spans 16 amino acids. CDR3 DNA sequence: TGCGCCAGCAGCTCTGGCTCAGGGGCGGCCTACAATGAGCAGTTCTTC. Translating it yields CASSSGSGAAYNEQFF.

The J gene is TRBJ1-1, the V gene TRBV5-1; D is unresolved. Deletions cut 1 base from V and 1 base from J, with 8 bases between. CDR1 SGHRS and CDR2 YFSETQ come from the germline V gene. The CDR3 loop spans 14 amino acids. This CDR3 reads CASSLRSQNTEAFF. DNA for the CDR3: TGCGCCAGCAGCTTGAGGAGTCAGAACACTGAAGCTTTCTTT.

For this clone: The junction and the germline gene differ at one end; a read error may be behind it. At the DNA level, this CDR3 is encoded by other sequences in the same sample as well. This chain joins TRBV18 and TRBJ1-1; 7 bases map to TRBD1. Germline CDR1 is KGHSH and CDR2 is LQKENI. This CDR3 spans 14 amino acids. CDR3 protein: CASSPLKTGAEAFF. CDR3 sequence (DNA): TGTGCCAGCTCGCCACTCAAAACAGGGGCTGAAGCTTTCTTT. Based on the CDR3 plus reference TRBV18 and TRBJ1-1, the full variable domain is NAGVMQNPRHLVRRRGQEARLRCSPMKGHSHVYWYRQLPEEGLKFMVYLQKENIIDESGMPKERFSAEFPKEGPSILRIQQVVRGDSAAYFCASSPLKTGAEAFFGQGTRLTVV.

This clone was picked up one time. The CDR3 DNA reads as TGCAGTGCTAGACTTCCAGATACGCAGTATTTT. It encodes CSARLPDTQYF. This chain links TRBV20-1 with TRBJ2-3, with D uncertain. Germline V gene sequence: CDR1 DFQATT, CDR2 SNEGSKA (reference sequence). With 2 bases removed from V and 4 bases from J, the gap between germline ends came to 4 bases. The CDR3 runs 11 residues.

The chain uses TRBV7-9 and TRBJ1-2; 11 bases fit TRBD1. V was pared by 3 bases and J by 7 bases, with 1 base of the junction left unmatched. CDR3 length equals 13 residues. Germline lookup yields CDR1 SEHNR and CDR2 FQNEAQ (reference sequence). CDR3 DNA: TGTGCCAGCAGCTTCGGACAGGGGGCTGGCTACACCTTC. This sequence encodes CASSFGQGAGYTF. The variable domain in full, with the rest retrieved from reference TRBV7-9 and TRBJ1-2, is DTGVSQNPRHKITKRGQNVTFRCDPISEHNRLYWYRQTLGQGPEFLTYFQNEAQLEKSRLLSDRFSAERPKGSFSTLEIQRTEQGDSAMYLCASSFGQGAGYTFGSGTRLTVV.

This chain uses TRBV2 with TRBJ2-7; D perhaps matches TRBD1 (6 bases). The CDR3 runs to 13 residues. V gave up 5 bases and J gave up 3 bases, with 11 bases separating them. Germline CDR1 reads SNHLY; CDR2 reads FYNNEI. CDR3 loop: CASSLDSLYEQYV. CDR3 coding DNA: TGTGCCAGCAGTTTGGACAGCCTCTACGAGCAGTACGTC.

In this sample, this clone turned up a few times. V gene TRBV5-6 combines with J gene TRBJ1-1; maybe TRBD1 (5 bases). The CDR3 has 15 residues. From germline, CDR1 is SGHDT and CDR2 YYEEEE. Trimming took 2 bases from V and 5 from J, leaving 16 bases between them. CDR3 in amino acids: CASSLNRHPGTEAFF. CDR3 DNA sequence: TGTGCCAGCAGCTTAAACAGGCACCCAGGGACTGAAGCTTTCTTT.

V gene TRBV7-9 combines with J gene TRBJ2-7; 9 nucleotides agree with TRBD1. Unmatched junction bases numbered 4, after V lost 1 base and J lost 0 bases. The CDR3 loop spans 16 amino acids. Germline values: CDR1 SEHNR, CDR2 FQNEAQ (reference sequence). The CDR3 DNA reads TGTGCCAGCAGCTTAGATGGGACAGGGAGCTCCTACGAGCAGTACGTC. Protein: CASSLDGTGSSYEQYV.

DNA of the CDR3: TGTGCCAGCAGCATGTACGGGGGGGCAGGAGAGACCCAGTACTTC. Protein: CASSMYGGAGETQYF. The V call is TRBV11-2, the J call TRBJ2-5, with 8 bases lining up with TRBD2. This CDR3 has 15 amino acids. The V segment lost 5 bases and the J segment 4 bases; nucleotides outside the gene matches: 9. Per germline, CDR1 SGHAT and CDR2 FQNNGV. The whole variable domain, remainder taken from reference TRBV11-2 and TRBJ2-5, is EAGVAQSPRYKIIEKRQSVAFWCNPISGHATLYWYQQILGQGPKLLIQFQNNGVVDDSQLPKDRFSAERLKGVDSTLKIQPAKLEDSAVYLCASSMYGGAGETQYFGPGTRLLVL.

This clone appeared a single time. V gene TRBV5-1 combines with J gene TRBJ2-7; D perhaps matches TRBD1 (6 bases). The CDR3 runs to 17 residues. Trimming stripped 4 bases from V and 4 bases from J, with 24 bases between. CDR1 and CDR2 from the germline V gene are SGHRS and YFSETQ. The CDR3 loop is CASSRFTTGSGAYEQYF. In DNA form, the CDR3 reads TGCGCCAGCAGCCGCTTCACAACAGGGTCAGGGGCTTACGAGCAGTACTTC.

The table lists this clone with a count of one. This sequence joins TRBV7-9 and TRBJ1-2; 9 nucleotides align to TRBD1. Germline V gene sequence: CDR1 SEHNR, CDR2 FQNEAQ (reference sequence). V lost 5 bases, J lost 4 bases, and 5 bases stayed unmatched. This CDR3 comprises 14 residues. The CDR3 bases are TGTGCCAGCAGCGTCACAGGGGGCAGCTATGGCTACACCTTC. Translating it yields CASSVTGGSYGYTF.

The chain uses TRBV9 and TRBJ2-6, with D perhaps matching TRBD1 (6 bases). Per germline, CDR1 SGDLS and CDR2 YYNGEE. This CDR3 contains 15 residues. V was clipped by 3 bases and J by 5 bases, with 12 bases between them. The CDR3 sequence: CASSETGLRANVLTF. The CDR3 bases are TGTGCCAGCAGCGAGACAGGTCTCAGGGCCAACGTCCTGACTTTC.

The chain couples TRBV28 to TRBJ1-1; possibly TRBD1 for D (6 bases). Germline V gene lookup returns CDR1 MDHEN and CDR2 SYDVKM. Trimming left V 8 bases short and J 8 bases short, with 18 bases between. This CDR3 is built from 13 residues. The CDR3 reads CASGTTGPPEAFF. In DNA, the CDR3 is TGTGCCAGCGGGACCACAGGGCCTCCCGAAGCTTTCTTT.

This rearrangement joins TRBV2 to TRBJ1-5; weak D call: TRBD1 (5 bases). Germline V gives CDR1 SNHLY, CDR2 FYNNEI. V dropped 7 bases and J dropped 0 bases, with 10 bases sitting between them. The CDR3 is 14 amino acids. The CDR3 region has the DNA TGTGCCAGCAAGGGGTTGAATAGCAATCAGCCCCAGCATTTT. Translation: CASKGLNSNQPQHF.

This chain joins TRBV12-5 and TRBJ2-1, with TRBD1 matching over 7 bases. V was clipped by 1 base and J by 6 bases; unmatched bases: 3. Germline loops: CDR1 LGHNT, CDR2 FRNRAP. The CDR3 is made up of 14 amino acids. CDR3 nucleotides: TGTGCTAGTGGTTTGGGACAGGGATCCAATGAGCAGTTCTTC. It codes for CASGLGQGSNEQFF.

The chain is built from TRBV5-1 and TRBJ2-2; D perhaps matches TRBD1 (5 bases). V lost 2 bases and J 3 bases, leaving 14 bases between the germline ends. The CDR3 extends over 16 amino acids. CDR1 and CDR2 (germline): SGHRS, YFSETQ. CDR3 protein: CASSLGVGTDTGELFF. Written as DNA, the CDR3 is TGCGCCAGCAGCTTAGGGGTGGGTACGGACACCGGGGAGCTGTTTTTT.

Only one count was recorded for this clone. V gene TRBV30 combines with J gene TRBJ1-5; 9 positions agree with TRBD1. V trimming: 0 bases; J trimming: 10 bases; junction bases outside the gene matches: 4. The CDR3 spans 13 residues. The germline gives CDR1 GTSNPN, CDR2 SVGIG (reference sequence). The CDR3 nucleotides read TGTGCCTGGAGTGTTGACAGGGGGAACCCCCAGCATTTT. Translation: CAWSVDRGNPQHF. Variable domain in full (rest from reference TRBV30 and TRBJ1-5): SQTIHQWPATLVQPVGSPLSLECTVEGTSNPNLYWYRQAAGRGLQLLFYSVGIGQISSEVPQNLSASRPQDRQFILSSKKLLLSDSGFYLCAWSVDRGNPQHFGDGTRLSIL.

The chain joins TRBV5-8 to TRBJ1-4, with 9 bases that match TRBD1. Germline V CDR1 and CDR2: SGHTS, YDEGEE. This CDR3 is 14 amino acids long. V gave up 3 bases and J gave up 8 bases; unmatched junction bases: 5. The CDR3 loop reads CASSSGTGREKLFF. The CDR3 DNA reads as TGTGCCAGCAGCTCTGGGACAGGGAGGGAAAAACTGTTTTTT.

This clone was counted a few times. The chain has TRBV14 and TRBJ1-3, with 7 positions matching TRBD1. The CDR3 is 17 amino acids. CDR1 is SGHDN and CDR2 is FVKESK in the germline V gene. The ends lost 2 bases at V and 0 bases at J; junction bases unmatched: 7. CDR3 coding DNA: TGTGCCAGCAGCCAACTGGACAGGTACTACTCTGGAAACACCATATATTTT. Translated: CASSQLDRYYSGNTIYF.

This chain uses TRBV5-6 with TRBJ1-4, with D tentatively TRBD1 (6 bases). Per the germline V gene, CDR1 is SGHDT and CDR2 is YYEEEE. The CDR3 runs to 13 residues. Trimming took off 2 bases at V and 10 bases at J, with 12 bases between the two ends. CDR3 sequence: CASSFQGLGKLFF. Written as DNA, the CDR3 is TGTGCCAGCAGCTTTCAGGGGTTGGGAAAACTGTTTTTT.

The V call is TRBV7-2, the J call TRBJ2-1, with 8 bases fitting TRBD2. The CDR3 contains 15 residues. Germline V gives CDR1 SGHTA, CDR2 FQGNSA. Trimming at V came to 1 base and at J to 9 bases, leaving 8 bases not matched to a gene. In nucleotides, the CDR3 is TGTGCCAGCAGCTTAGAAGGGACTAGGCTCTTTGAGCAGTTCTTC. It translates to CASSLEGTRLFEQFF.